These 27 T cell receptor beta chains came from one sample sequenced in a study of type 1 regulatory T cells. TCRdb redid the calling of the reads with MiXCR, one entry per CDR3 protein. The data show some 21,000 distinct CDR3 sequences, approximately 51% seen once. Antigen specificity for these receptors is unknown. Source material: cultured T cells, either the whole culture or a sorted T cell fraction (not recorded which). The receptors shown here come from a human donor in good health.

In this sample, this clonotype turned up many times. CDR3 bases: TGTGCCATCAGTGATCCGAACGTGCCCTACAATGAGCAGTTCTTC. Encoded protein: CAISDPNVPYNEQFF. The rearrangement joins TRBV10-3 to TRBJ2-1; no firm D call. Trimming removed 3 bases at V and 2 bases at J, with 11 bases between. The CDR3 is 15 residues long. From germline, CDR1 is ENHRY and CDR2 SYGVKD.

The J gene is TRBJ2-3, the V gene TRBV7-8; the D gene could be TRBD1 or TRBD2 (7 bases each). Germline assignment: CDR1 SGHVS and CDR2 FQNEAQ. The CDR3 spans 14 residues. The ends were cut back, 6 bases at V and 1 base at J, with 11 bases in the middle. The CDR3 is CASRPGGGTDTQYF. CDR3 sequence (DNA): TGTGCCAGCAGGCCAGGGGGGGGCACAGATACGCAGTATTTT.

V is TRBV20-1 and J is TRBJ1-4; D gene ambiguous. This CDR3 is built from 15 residues. Germline V CDR1 and CDR2: DFQATT, SNEGSKA (reference sequence). V lost 0 bases, J lost 5 bases, and 13 bases lay in between. CDR3 nucleotides: TGCAGTGCTAGAGACCTTGGACGGATGAATGAAAAACTGTTTTTT. Translated, it gives CSARDLGRMNEKLFF.

Of note for this clonotype: This sequence may be a read error, since a much larger clone differs from it by one base. The genes are TRBV28 and TRBJ2-2, with D perhaps TRBD2 (6 bases). CDR1 and CDR2 from the germline V gene are MDHEN and SYDVKM. There are 12 residues in the CDR3. CDR3 DNA sequence: TGTGCCAGCAAGCGAGTAACCGGGGGGCTGTTTTTT. Encoded protein: CASKRVTGGLFF.

This clonotype was seen a few times. V usage is TRBV18 and J usage is TRBJ1-1, with 8 bases fitting TRBD1. CDR1 is KGHSH, CDR2 LQKENI, per germline. The CDR3 is 16 residues long. V was pared by 4 bases and J by 0 bases, with 7 bases of the junction left unmatched. The CDR3 reads CASSLLQGAVNTEAFF. Written as DNA, the CDR3 is TGTGCCAGCTCACTGCTTCAGGGGGCTGTGAACACTGAAGCTTTCTTT.

CDR3 sequence (DNA): TGTGCCTGGAGTCGGGAGACCCAGTACTTC. As protein: CAWSRETQYF. The chain joins TRBV30 to TRBJ2-5; D remains ambiguous. The CDR3 loop spans 10 amino acids. Germline CDR1 and CDR2: GTSNPN and SVGIG (reference sequence). V dropped 2 bases and J dropped 5 bases, with 3 bases sitting between them.

This chain uses TRBV5-1 with TRBJ2-7, with D perhaps matching TRBD1 or TRBD2 (7 bases each). V lost 4 bases to trimming and J lost 5 bases, with 19 bases between them. The CDR3 length is 15 residues. Germline V CDR1 and CDR2: SGHRS, YFSETQ. CDR3 DNA sequence: TGCGCCAGCAGCAGGGAGGGGGCGGCTTTCAACGAGCAGTACTTC. Residues: CASSREGAAFNEQYF.

The chain uses TRBV30 and TRBJ1-3, with D unresolved. CDR1 GTSNPN and CDR2 SVGIG come from the germline V gene (reference sequence). CDR3 length: 13 residues. With 0 bases removed from V and 0 bases from J, the gap between germline ends came to 3 bases. The CDR3 DNA follows: TGTGCCTGGAGTGTGGCCTCTGGAAACACCATATATTTT. The encoded protein is CAWSVASGNTIYF.

The table lists this clonotype with many counts. V gene TRBV15 combines with J gene TRBJ2-1; 7 nucleotides align to TRBD2. The V segment lost 0 bases and the J segment 2 bases; nucleotides outside the gene matches: 1. This CDR3 region has 15 residues. From germline, CDR1 is LNHNV and CDR2 YYDKDF (reference sequence). The CDR3: CATSRDGGAYNEQFF. In nucleotides, the CDR3 is TGTGCCACCAGCAGAGATGGGGGGGCCTACAATGAGCAGTTCTTC.

The V and J genes are TRBV10-2 and TRBJ2-1; 11 nucleotides match TRBD1. J was trimmed by 4 bases and V by 7 bases; bases with no gene match: 9. Looked up from germline, CDR1 is WSHSY and CDR2 is SAAADI. This CDR3 contains 16 residues. CDR3 DNA sequence: TGCGCCAGCAAACTGATTGGACAGGGGGCTTACAATGAGCAGTTCTTC. Its translation is CASKLIGQGAYNEQFF.

This clonotype has a handful of counts. The chain recombines TRBV28 with TRBJ2-2; no clear D. V was pared by 8 bases and J by 0 bases, with 10 bases between. Per the germline V gene, CDR1 is MDHEN and CDR2 is SYDVKM. There are 14 residues in the CDR3. Here the CDR3 reads CASLEPANTGELFF. The CDR3 DNA reads TGTGCCAGCCTGGAGCCTGCGAACACCGGGGAGCTGTTTTTT.

The rearrangement joins TRBV5-1 to TRBJ2-2; D is possibly TRBD2 (6 bases). The germline V and J ends were trimmed by 7 bases and 2 bases, with 15 bases remaining between them. Per the germline V gene, CDR1 is SGHRS and CDR2 is YFSETQ. The CDR3 sequence is 15 residues long. In DNA, the CDR3 is TGCGCCAGCTTCCCTGGCGGGGTTAACACCGGGGAGCTGTTTTTT. Its translation is CASFPGGVNTGELFF.

This clonotype was seen only a few times. The rearrangement uses TRBV5-1 and TRBJ2-5; a possible D gene is TRBD2 (5 bases). Between the trimmed V and J ends, which lost 3 bases and 1 base, there was a span of 16 bases. Germline CDR1 is SGHRS and CDR2 is YFSETQ. The CDR3 runs 16 residues. The CDR3 nucleotides are TGCGCCAGCAGCTCGGGGTTCGCAGCACCCCAAGAGACCCAGTACTTC. This translates into CASSSGFAAPQETQYF.

This clonotype appeared once. The chain employs TRBV5-4 and TRBJ1-1, with 8 bases that match TRBD1. The CDR3 covers 14 residues. Germline lookup yields CDR1 SGHNT and CDR2 YYREEE (reference sequence). V was pared by 0 bases and J by 4 bases, with 2 bases of the junction left unmatched. The CDR3 sequence: CASSLGQGSTEAFF. The CDR3 nucleotides read TGTGCCAGCAGCTTGGGACAGGGGTCCACTGAAGCTTTCTTT. Using reference TRBV5-4 and TRBJ1-1 for the parts outside the CDR3, the full variable domain is ETGVTQSPTHLIKTRGQQVTLRCSSQSGHNTVSWYQQALGQGPQFIFQYYREEENGRGNFPPRFSGLQFPNYSSELNVNALELDDSALYLCASSLGQGSTEAFFGQGTRLTVV.

This clonotype was seen more than once but under ten times. The J gene is TRBJ2-2, the V gene TRBV27, with 10 nucleotides matching TRBD2. This CDR3 region has 14 residues. Trimming cost V 8 bases and J 3 bases; bases outside gene matches: 3. Germline CDR1 reads MNHEY; CDR2 reads SMNVEV (reference sequence). CDR3 sequence (DNA): TGTGCCAGCCGAAGCGGGAGGGACACCGGGGAGCTGTTTTTT. It encodes CASRSGRDTGELFF.

This clonotype was recorded at least ten times. The chain has TRBV3-1 and TRBJ1-1; weak D call: TRBD1 (5 bases). Germline CDR1 and CDR2: LGHDT and YNNKEL (reference sequence). The CDR3 extends over 16 amino acids. Deletions cut 3 bases from V and 4 bases from J, with 18 bases between. The CDR3 DNA reads TGTGCCAGCAGCCAGCAAGGGGCTTTGAAGGCCACTGAAGCTTTCTTT. It codes for CASSQQGALKATEAFF.

Details on this clonotype: Sequence at one end of the junction differs from germline and may be a read error. J is TRBJ1-5 and V is TRBV19, with D possibly TRBD1 on 5 matching bases. The CDR3 runs to 13 residues. Germline-derived CDR1 and CDR2 are LNHDA and SQIVND (reference sequence). The CDR3 is CASSIFGRQPRHF. The DNA for the CDR3 is TGTGCCAGTAGTATATTTGGGAGACAGCCCCGGCATTTT.

This clonotype has only a few counts. The chain has TRBV7-8 and TRBJ1-5; D remains unclear. This CDR3 is 13 amino acids long. V was cut by 3 bases and J by 2 bases, with 5 bases left in between. Germline V gives CDR1 SGHVS, CDR2 FQNEAQ. CDR3 sequence (DNA): TGTGCCAGCAGCTTCGAGGGCAATCAGCCCCAGCATTTT. This encodes CASSFEGNQPQHF. Full variable domain (missing parts from reference TRBV7-8 and TRBJ1-5): GAGVSQSPRYKVAKRGQDVALRCDPISGHVSLFWYQQALGQGPEFLTYFQNEAQLDKSGLPSDRFFAERPEGSVSTLKIQRTQQEDSAVYLCASSFEGNQPQHFGDGTRLSIL.

The chain is built from TRBV20-1 and TRBJ1-2; tentative D call: TRBD1 (6 bases). V gave up 2 bases and J gave up 7 bases, with 20 bases separating them. Germline CDR1 is DFQATT and CDR2 is SNEGSKA (reference sequence). The CDR3 covers 15 residues. CDR3 bases: TGCAGTGCTAGATCGGGGGCGGTGAACCTTTCTGGCTACACCTTC. This sequence encodes CSARSGAVNLSGYTF.

This clonotype came up many times. The chain uses TRBV3-1 and TRBJ2-1, with 12 bases matching TRBD2. Losses at the gene ends were 0 bases for V and 6 bases for J; bases not matched to a gene: 9. The CDR3 extends over 18 amino acids. The germline V gene has CDR1 LGHDT and CDR2 YNNKEL (reference sequence). This CDR3 reads CASSQEYLAGGPSNEQFF. In nucleotides, the CDR3 is TGTGCCAGCAGCCAAGAGTATCTAGCGGGGGGGCCCTCCAATGAGCAGTTCTTC.

This clonotype was seen more than once but under ten times. The chain employs TRBV6-4 and TRBJ2-3; D remains unclear. The CDR3 runs to 11 residues. CDR1 MRHNA and CDR2 SNTAGT come from the germline V gene. Trimming cost V 2 bases and J 7 bases, with 4 bases left between them. The CDR3 region has the DNA TGTGCCAGCAGTGACAAGCATACGCAGTATTTT. Its translation: CASSDKHTQYF.

The genes are TRBV2 and TRBJ2-1; tentatively, D is TRBD1 (6 bases). Trimming cost V 2 bases and J 8 bases, with 19 bases left between them. From germline, CDR1 is SNHLY and CDR2 FYNNEI. The CDR3 is 16 residues long. The CDR3 loop reads CASSESQGPGGDEQFF. The DNA of the CDR3 is TGTGCCAGCAGTGAATCTCAGGGGCCGGGTGGCGATGAGCAGTTCTTC. Combining the CDR3 with reference TRBV2 and TRBJ2-1 gives the whole variable domain EPEVTQTPSHQVTQMGQEVILRCVPISNHLYFYWYRQILGQKVEFLVSFYNNEISEKSEIFDDQFSVERPDGSNFTLKIRSTKLEDSAMYFCASSESQGPGGDEQFFGPGTRLTVL.

V and J are TRBV19 and TRBJ1-5, with D unresolved. The V gene lost 7 bases and the J gene lost 0 bases, with 13 bases spanning the gap. Germline CDR1 LNHDA, CDR2 SQIVND (reference sequence). The CDR3 length is 15 residues. In nucleotides, the CDR3 is TGTGCCAGTACCTTCCGTGGGTTTAGCAATCAGCCCCAGCATTTT. Protein: CASTFRGFSNQPQHF.

The chain combines TRBV20-1 with TRBJ2-7; D gene unclear. Germline-derived CDR1 and CDR2 are DFQATT and SNEGSKA (reference sequence). Trimming took 4 bases from V and 0 from J, leaving 7 bases between them. CDR3 length: 12 residues. CDR3 sequence (DNA): TGCAGTGCTACCGAGAACTCCTACGAGCAGTACTTC. It is translated as CSATENSYEQYF.

This clonotype is medium-sized. The rearrangement uses TRBV5-1 and TRBJ2-7; 9 bases fit TRBD2. The V segment lost 0 bases and the J segment 1 base; nucleotides outside the gene matches: 2. Germline CDR1 SGHRS, CDR2 YFSETQ. This CDR3 spans 15 amino acids. The CDR3 is CASSLVAGASYEQYF. CDR3 DNA sequence: TGCGCCAGCAGCTTGGTAGCGGGGGCTTCCTACGAGCAGTACTTC.

This clonotype was recorded only once. The chain couples TRBV5-4 to TRBJ2-7; 10 nucleotides match TRBD1. Unmatched junction bases numbered 12, after V lost 9 bases and J lost 6 bases. Germline V CDR1 and CDR2: SGHNT, YYREEE (reference sequence). CDR3 length: 14 amino acids. This CDR3 reads CANRPTGGGSEQYF. The CDR3 coding sequence is TGTGCCAACAGACCGACAGGGGGCGGAAGCGAGCAGTACTTC.

Notes on this clonotype: A clone one base away is much larger, so this may be a read error. The V call is TRBV20-1, the J call TRBJ1-3; perhaps TRBD1 as D (5 bases). With 5 bases removed from V and 5 bases from J, the gap between germline ends came to 13 bases. CDR1 and CDR2 (germline): DFQATT, SNEGSKA (reference sequence). This CDR3 contains 13 residues. The CDR3 DNA sequence: TGCAGTGCTGGGGACGCCGATCGAAACACCATATATTTT. It yields the protein CSAGDADRNTIYF.